Listed here are 21 T cell receptor beta chains from one sample, sequenced in a study of identical twins (dated by TCRdb to the mid-2010s). Library preparation was by 5' RACE. The sequencing machine was an Illumina HiSeq 2000. In TCRdb, the public reads were trimmed at Q25 with fastp and aligned with MiXCR, with productive beta chains retained. Entries are consolidated by CDR3 protein sequence, retaining the most common genes and DNA. This sample has more than 250,000 distinct CDR3 sequences in its table, and about 8% of those were observed once. Approximately 2% of the sample is taken by the ten largest. The same sample was also used in a study of yellow fever vaccine responses in identical twins.

The sequenced sample was memory (CD45RO+) T cells sorted from blood. The sample's cell subset or site label is to be understood as: CD45RO+ enriched T cells. Receptor source: a woman younger than 35 in good health.

This clonotype has at least ten counts. This chain joins TRBV12-3 or TRBV12-4 and TRBJ2-3; D remains ambiguous. V lost 3 bases and J lost 0, with 10 bases in between. This CDR3 is 15 amino acids long. The CDR3 DNA reads TGTGCCAGCAGTTTGAATGCAGGCAGCACAGATACGCAGTATTTT. This gives the protein CASSLNAGSTDTQYF.

There are many counts of this clonotype. This chain connects TRBV28 to TRBJ2-5, with D perhaps being TRBD1 or TRBD2 (6 bases each). This CDR3 is 15 amino acids long. Germline V gene lookup returns CDR1 MDHEN and CDR2 SYDVKM. Trimming removed 6 bases at V and 4 bases at J, with 18 bases between. The CDR3 region has the DNA TGTGCCAGCAGGCCACCTATGGAGGGGGGAGAGACCCAGTACTTC. Amino acid sequence: CASRPPMEGGETQYF.

V is TRBV11-3 and J is TRBJ2-2; D is possibly TRBD2 (6 bases). With 3 bases removed from V and 0 bases from J, the gap between germline ends came to 11 bases. The germline V gene encodes CDR1 SGHNT and CDR2 YENEEA. The CDR3 is 16 residues long. CDR3 DNA: TGTGCCAGCAGCTTTGGGGGGACGGCGAACACCGGGGAGCTGTTTTTT. Its translation: CASSFGGTANTGELFF.

The rearrangement links TRBV6-5 to TRBJ2-1; 8 bases line up with TRBD1. The V and J ends lost 5 bases and 2 bases, in that order; junction bases with no gene match: 2. This CDR3 is built from 14 residues. The germline V gene has CDR1 MNHEY and CDR2 SVGAGI. CDR3 protein: CASSIQGAYNEQFF. For the CDR3, the DNA is TGTGCCAGCAGTATACAGGGGGCCTACAATGAGCAGTTCTTC.

This clonotype has a count of ten or more. The J gene is TRBJ2-5, the V gene TRBV5-1, with TRBD1 matching over 7 bases. The CDR3 runs 15 residues. Germline CDR1 SGHRS, CDR2 YFSETQ. V shed 2 bases and J 1 base; nucleotides not matched to a gene: 5. The CDR3 DNA reads TGCGCCAGCAGCTTAGGGGGACAGATCCAAGAGACCCAGTACTTC. Translation: CASSLGGQIQETQYF.

This clonotype came up a few times. The rearrangement uses TRBV6-1 and TRBJ2-3; D may be TRBD2 (5 bases). The CDR3 extends over 17 amino acids. V was clipped by 0 bases and J by 4 bases, with 17 bases between them. CDR1 is MNHNS, CDR2 SASEGT, per germline. CDR3 amino acids: CASSEAPRAPLSDTQYF. CDR3 DNA sequence: TGTGCCAGCAGTGAAGCGCCGAGGGCTCCCCTTTCAGATACGCAGTATTTT.

The V and J genes are TRBV6-5 and TRBJ1-3, with D uncertain. Germline V CDR1 and CDR2: MNHEY, SVGAGI. The CDR3 has 14 residues. Trimming took 6 bases from V and 2 from J, leaving 11 bases between them. CDR3 sequence (DNA): TGTGCCAGCAGCTACAGTGGGACTGGAAACACCATATATTTT. As protein: CASSYSGTGNTIYF.

This clonotype was counted between two and nine times. At one boundary the junction diverges from the germline segment, which might be a read error. The rearrangement uses TRBV20-1 and TRBJ1-1, with TRBD1 as a possible D gene (5 bases). CDR1 is DFQATT and CDR2 is SNEGSKA in the germline V gene (reference sequence). The CDR3 has 11 residues. The CDR3: CSARAGGTAFF. DNA of the CDR3: TGCAGTGCAAGAGCCGGGGGGACGGCTTTCTTT.

CDR3 sequence: CATSVSNTGELFF. The CDR3 region has the DNA TGTGCCACCAGTGTTTCGAACACCGGGGAGCTGTTTTTT. The V and J genes are TRBV24-1 and TRBJ2-2, with D hard to call. The CDR3 is 13 amino acids. Trimming stripped 5 bases from V and 0 bases from J, with 3 bases between. Germline V lookup: CDR1 KGHDR, CDR2 SFDVKD.

V usage is TRBV7-4 and J usage is TRBJ2-1; D assignment may be TRBD1 or TRBD2 (5 bases each). Germline V gene lookup returns CDR1 SGHVT and CDR2 SQSDAQ. V lost 4 bases and J 4 bases, leaving 14 bases between the germline ends. The length of the CDR3 is 15 residues. The CDR3 reads CASSSGDHKYNEQFF. Here the CDR3 DNA reads TGTGCCAGCAGCTCCGGGGACCACAAATACAATGAGCAGTTCTTC.

The J gene is TRBJ2-7, the V gene TRBV29-1, with D perhaps TRBD2 (5 bases). Trimming removed 0 bases from V and 7 bases from J, with 10 bases in between. The CDR3 contains 12 residues. Germline V CDR1 and CDR2: SQVTM, ANQGSEA. DNA of the CDR3: TGCAGCGTTGAAGATTCCGGGATTGAGCAGTACTTC. As protein: CSVEDSGIEQYF.

The sample holds many counts of this clonotype. The V call is TRBV20-1, the J call TRBJ2-3; 11 bases are shared with TRBD2. With V trimmed by 4 bases and J by 6 bases, 12 bases remained unmatched. This CDR3 has 16 amino acids. From germline, CDR1 is DFQATT and CDR2 SNEGSKA (reference sequence). The CDR3 region is CSANPTSGGPRDTQYF. The CDR3 DNA reads TGCAGTGCTAATCCTACTAGCGGGGGTCCCCGGGATACGCAGTATTTT.

The CDR3 protein is CASRGGSGTGELFF. The DNA of the CDR3 is TGTGCCAGCAGGGGCGGGTCGGGCACCGGGGAGCTGTTTTTT. This sequence joins TRBV27 and TRBJ2-2, with a weak D call TRBD2 (5 bases). V was trimmed by 6 bases and J by 4 bases, leaving 12 bases between them. The CDR3 is 14 residues long. The V gene's germline CDR1 is MNHEY and CDR2 SMNVEV (reference sequence).

The gene calls are TRBV3-1 and TRBJ1-3; D is unresolved. V was trimmed by 3 bases and J by 1 base, leaving 16 bases between them. CDR3 length: 17 amino acids. CDR1 is LGHDT and CDR2 is YNNKEL in the germline V gene (reference sequence). The CDR3 DNA reads as TGTGCCAGCAGCCACCCCGGATCAGGAGCATCTGGAAACACCATATATTTT. Translating gives CASSHPGSGASGNTIYF.

The sample holds a few counts of this clonotype. This chain joins TRBV5-1 and TRBJ2-2; D may correspond to TRBD1 or TRBD2 (7 bases each). The CDR3 totals 15 residues. Trimming left V 4 bases short and J 6 bases short, with 16 bases between. Looked up from germline, CDR1 is SGHRS and CDR2 is YFSETQ. The DNA for the CDR3 is TGCGCCAGCAGCCAAGACAGGGAGGGTGCCGGGGAGCTGTTTTTT. Translating gives CASSQDREGAGELFF. Together with reference TRBV5-1 and TRBJ2-2, the CDR3 gives the full variable domain: KAGVTQTPRYLIKTRGQQVTLSCSPISGHRSVSWYQQTPGQGLQFLFEYFSETQRNKGNFPGRFSGRQFSNSRSEMNVSTLELGDSALYLCASSQDREGAGELFFGEGSRLTVL.

For this clonotype: Compared with germline, one end of the junction differs, possibly owing to a read error. The chain employs TRBV14 and TRBJ2-5; possibly TRBD2 for D (6 bases). The CDR3 contains 16 residues. Germline lookup yields CDR1 SGHDN and CDR2 FVKESK. CDR3 protein: CASSQGRYSRLETQCF. CDR3 DNA sequence: TGTGCCAGCAGCCAAGGCAGATACTCTCGACTAGAGACCCAGTGCTTC. The full variable domain, in which reference TRBV14 and TRBJ2-5 provide the parts outside the CDR3, is EAGVTQFPSHSVIEKGQTVTLRCDPISGHDNLYWYRRVMGKEIKFLLHFVKESKQDESGMPNNRFLAERTGGTYSTLKVQPAELEDSGVYFCASSQGRYSRLETQCFGPGTRLLVL.

The V and J genes are TRBV29-1 and TRBJ1-5, with 10 bases lining up with TRBD1. The CDR3 totals 13 residues. In germline, CDR1 is SQVTM, CDR2 ANQGSEA. V shed 7 bases and J 6 bases; nucleotides not matched to a gene: 6. The CDR3 DNA reads as TGCAGCGCGGGACAGGGGATCACTCAGCCCCAGCATTTT. Translating gives CSAGQGITQPQHF.

The V and J genes are TRBV6-4 and TRBJ2-1; 11 bases fit TRBD2. J was trimmed by 6 bases and V by 5 bases; bases with no gene match: 3. This CDR3 region has 14 residues. Germline CDR1 MRHNA, CDR2 SNTAGT. CDR3 residues: CASSHSGGANEQFF. CDR3 in DNA: TGTGCCAGCAGTCATAGCGGGGGGGCCAATGAGCAGTTCTTC.

The J gene is TRBJ2-3, the V gene TRBV9; TRBD2 matches at 13 bases. The CDR3 consists of 16 residues. Germline V gene sequence: CDR1 SGDLS, CDR2 YYNGEE. J gave up 2 bases and V 2 bases, and 2 bases lay outside the gene matches. For the CDR3, the DNA is TGTGCCAGCAGCGTGGGACTAGCGGGGACCACAGATACGCAGTATTTT. Translated, it gives CASSVGLAGTTDTQYF.

This clonotype was counted many times. The chain is built from TRBV7-6 and TRBJ2-2; no clear D gene. Germline values: CDR1 SGHVS, CDR2 FNYEAQ. CDR3 length equals 14 residues. The ends were cut back, 0 bases at V and 6 bases at J, with 8 bases in the middle. DNA of the CDR3: TGTGCCAGCAGCTTAGCTAGCCAATCCGGGGAGCTGTTTTTT. It is translated as CASSLASQSGELFF.

This clonotype was counted between two and nine times. This rearrangement joins TRBV7-8 to TRBJ2-2, with D perhaps TRBD1 or TRBD2 (5 bases each). V was shortened by 4 bases and J by 4 bases, with 22 bases between the two germline ends. Germline CDR1 reads SGHVS; CDR2 reads FQNEAQ. This CDR3 comprises 18 residues. CDR3 DNA sequence: TGTGCCAGCAGCTCACGTAAGCCCGGGACCTCTCGCACCGGGGAGCTGTTTTTT. Amino acid sequence: CASSSRKPGTSRTGELFF.